The 2 T cell receptor beta chains reported below all come from one sample, sequenced in a study of blood T cell repertoires in COVID-19. This table comes from immunoSEQ multiplex PCR, and its TCRdb copy is limited to in-frame clones, with some not included. The sample includes approximately 470,000 clones, around 87% seen only once; the top ten take roughly 0.72%. The sample taken for sequencing was PBMCs or T cells enriched from blood (not recorded which). These receptors originate from a woman between 18 and 29 years old who had recovered from COVID-19.

This chain joins TRBV10-3 and TRBJ2-5; TRBD2 aligns across 9 bases. Per the germline V gene, CDR1 is ENHRY and CDR2 is SYGVKD. The J segment lost 2 bases and the V segment lost 5 bases, leaving 6 bases of the junction unmatched. The CDR3 consists of 15 residues. The CDR3 nucleotides read TGTGCCATCAGTATATCAAGCGGGGGGCAAGAGACCCAGTACTTC. It encodes CAISISSGGQETQYF.

The table lists this clone with a count of one. The chain combines TRBV30 with TRBJ1-5, with D uncertain. V was pared by 8 bases and J by 1 base, with 12 bases between. Germline V lookup: CDR1 GTSNPN, CDR2 SVGIG (reference sequence). The CDR3 loop spans 13 amino acids. The CDR3 DNA reads TGTGCCATGGAGTCGGAGAGCAATCAGCCCCAGCATTTT. Its translation: CAMESESNQPQHF.